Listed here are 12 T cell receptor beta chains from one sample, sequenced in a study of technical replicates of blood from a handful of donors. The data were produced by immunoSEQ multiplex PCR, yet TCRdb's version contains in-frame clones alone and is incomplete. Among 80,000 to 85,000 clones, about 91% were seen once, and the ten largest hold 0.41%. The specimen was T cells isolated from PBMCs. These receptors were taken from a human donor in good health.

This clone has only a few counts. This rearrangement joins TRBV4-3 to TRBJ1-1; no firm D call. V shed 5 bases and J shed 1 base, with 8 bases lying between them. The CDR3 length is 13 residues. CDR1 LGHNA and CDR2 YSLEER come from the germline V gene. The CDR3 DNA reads TGCGCCAGCAGCTTGGAGGGGAACACTGAAGCTTTCTTT. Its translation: CASSLEGNTEAFF.

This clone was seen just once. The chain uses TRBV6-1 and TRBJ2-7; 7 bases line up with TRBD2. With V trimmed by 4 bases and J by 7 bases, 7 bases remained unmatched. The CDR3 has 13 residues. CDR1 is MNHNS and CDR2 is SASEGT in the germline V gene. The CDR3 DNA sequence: TGTGCCAGCAGTGGAGGGGCGGGAGATGAGCAGTACTTC. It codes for CASSGGAGDEQYF.

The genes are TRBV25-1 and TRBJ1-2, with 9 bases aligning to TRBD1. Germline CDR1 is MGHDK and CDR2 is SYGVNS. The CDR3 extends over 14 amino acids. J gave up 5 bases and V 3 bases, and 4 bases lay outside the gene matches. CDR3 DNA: TGTGCCAGCAGTGAGGGACAGGGTCTTTATGGCTACACCTTC. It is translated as CASSEGQGLYGYTF.

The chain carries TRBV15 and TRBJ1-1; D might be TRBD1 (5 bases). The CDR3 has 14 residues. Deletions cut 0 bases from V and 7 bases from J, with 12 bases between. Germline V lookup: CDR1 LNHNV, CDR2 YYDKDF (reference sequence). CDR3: CATSRDGAGVEAFF. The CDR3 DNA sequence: TGTGCCACCAGCAGAGATGGGGCAGGCGTTGAAGCTTTCTTT.

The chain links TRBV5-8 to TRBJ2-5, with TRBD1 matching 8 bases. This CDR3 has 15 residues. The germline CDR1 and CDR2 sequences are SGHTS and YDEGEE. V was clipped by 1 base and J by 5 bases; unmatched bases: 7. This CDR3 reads CASSLRGQGWETQYF. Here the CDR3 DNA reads TGTGCCAGCAGCTTGAGAGGACAGGGTTGGGAGACCCAGTACTTC.

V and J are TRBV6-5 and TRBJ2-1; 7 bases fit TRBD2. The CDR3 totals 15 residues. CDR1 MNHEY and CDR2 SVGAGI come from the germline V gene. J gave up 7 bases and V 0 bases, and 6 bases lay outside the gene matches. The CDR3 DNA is TGTGCCAGCAGTTACTCGGTAGCGGGTTTTAATGAGCAGTTCTTC. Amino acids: CASSYSVAGFNEQFF.

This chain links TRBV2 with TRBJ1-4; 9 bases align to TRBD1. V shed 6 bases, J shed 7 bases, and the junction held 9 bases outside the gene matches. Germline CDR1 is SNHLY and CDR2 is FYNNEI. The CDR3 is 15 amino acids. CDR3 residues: CASSEIDRGSEKLFF. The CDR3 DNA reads TGTGCCAGCAGCGAGATCGACAGGGGGTCTGAAAAACTGTTTTTT.

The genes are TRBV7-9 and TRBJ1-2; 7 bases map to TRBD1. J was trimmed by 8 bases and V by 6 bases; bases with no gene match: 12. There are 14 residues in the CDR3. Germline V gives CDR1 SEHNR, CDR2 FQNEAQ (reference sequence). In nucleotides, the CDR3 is TGTGCCAGCAGTTCGGGACAGCTATTCGGGGGCTACACCTTC. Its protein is CASSSGQLFGGYTF.

CDR3 region: CASSLVGEDRGEGYTF. CDR3 bases: TGCGCCAGCAGCTTGGTTGGGGAAGACAGGGGAGAAGGCTACACCTTC. The chain joins TRBV5-1 to TRBJ1-2, with TRBD1 matching 8 bases. This CDR3 spans 16 amino acids. Germline assignment: CDR1 SGHRS and CDR2 YFSETQ. With V trimmed by 0 bases and J by 8 bases, 12 bases remained unmatched.

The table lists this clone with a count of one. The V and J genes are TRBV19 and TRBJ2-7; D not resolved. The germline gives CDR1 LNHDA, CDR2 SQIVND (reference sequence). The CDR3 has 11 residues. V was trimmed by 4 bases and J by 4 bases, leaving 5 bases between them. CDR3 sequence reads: CASSNGYEQYF. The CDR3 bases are TGTGCCAGTAGTAACGGGTACGAGCAGTACTTC.

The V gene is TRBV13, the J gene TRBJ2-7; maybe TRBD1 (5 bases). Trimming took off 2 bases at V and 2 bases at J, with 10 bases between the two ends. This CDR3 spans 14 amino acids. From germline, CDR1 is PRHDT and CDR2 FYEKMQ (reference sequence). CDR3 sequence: CASSLQGLTYEQYF. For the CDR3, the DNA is TGTGCCAGCAGCTTACAGGGCCTAACCTACGAGCAGTACTTC.

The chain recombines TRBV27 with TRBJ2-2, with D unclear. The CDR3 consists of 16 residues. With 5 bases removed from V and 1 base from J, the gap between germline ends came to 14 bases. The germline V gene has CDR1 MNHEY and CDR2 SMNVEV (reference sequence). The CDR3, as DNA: TGTGCCAGCAGTCCGTGGCCCGGGTGGAACACCGGGGAGCTGTTTTTT. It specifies CASSPWPGWNTGELFF.